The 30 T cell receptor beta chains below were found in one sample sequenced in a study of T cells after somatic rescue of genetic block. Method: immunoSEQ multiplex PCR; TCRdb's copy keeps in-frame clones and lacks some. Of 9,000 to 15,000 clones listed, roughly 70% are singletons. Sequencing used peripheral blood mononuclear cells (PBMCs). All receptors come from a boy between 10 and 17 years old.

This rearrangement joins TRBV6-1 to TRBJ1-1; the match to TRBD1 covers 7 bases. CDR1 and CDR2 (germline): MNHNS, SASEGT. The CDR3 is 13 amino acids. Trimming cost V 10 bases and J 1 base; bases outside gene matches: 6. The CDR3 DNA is TGTGCCACTACAGGGGTGGGGAACACTGAAGCTTTCTTT. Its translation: CATTGVGNTEAFF.

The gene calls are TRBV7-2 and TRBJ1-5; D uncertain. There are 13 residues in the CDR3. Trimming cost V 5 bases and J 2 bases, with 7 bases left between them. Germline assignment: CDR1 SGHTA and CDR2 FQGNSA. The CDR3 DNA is TGTGCCAGCAGCGTCCGGGGCAATCAGCCCCAGCATTTT. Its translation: CASSVRGNQPQHF.

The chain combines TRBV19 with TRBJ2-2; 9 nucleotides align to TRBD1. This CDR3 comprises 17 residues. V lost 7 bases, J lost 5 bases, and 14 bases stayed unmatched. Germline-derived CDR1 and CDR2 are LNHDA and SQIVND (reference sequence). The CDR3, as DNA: TGTGCCAGTAAGTCCCCCCCGGGACAGGGCGAAACCGGGGAGCTGTTTTTT. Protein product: CASKSPPGQGETGELFF.

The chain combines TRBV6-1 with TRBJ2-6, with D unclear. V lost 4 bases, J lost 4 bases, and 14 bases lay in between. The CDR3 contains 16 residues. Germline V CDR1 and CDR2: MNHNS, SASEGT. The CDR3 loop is CASSAGTVRGANVLTF. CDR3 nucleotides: TGTGCCAGCAGTGCGGGTACGGTGAGGGGGGCCAACGTCCTGACTTTC.

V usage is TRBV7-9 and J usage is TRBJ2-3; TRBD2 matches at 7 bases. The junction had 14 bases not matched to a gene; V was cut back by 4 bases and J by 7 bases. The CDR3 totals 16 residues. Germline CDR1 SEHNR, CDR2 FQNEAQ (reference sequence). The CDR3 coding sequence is TGTGCCAGCAGCTCAAAAACGGAGACTAGCAAGCATACGCAGTATTTT. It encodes CASSSKTETSKHTQYF.

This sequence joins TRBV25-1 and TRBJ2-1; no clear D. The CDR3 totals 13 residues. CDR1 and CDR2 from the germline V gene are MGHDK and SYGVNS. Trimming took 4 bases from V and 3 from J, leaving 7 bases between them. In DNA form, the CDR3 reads TGTGCCAGCAGTGTCCCAGGCTACAATGAGCAGTTCTTC. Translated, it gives CASSVPGYNEQFF.

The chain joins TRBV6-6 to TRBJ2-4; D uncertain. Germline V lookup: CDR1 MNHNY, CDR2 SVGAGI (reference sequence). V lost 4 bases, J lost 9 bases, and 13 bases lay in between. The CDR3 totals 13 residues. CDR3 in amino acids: CASSSQDPGIQYF. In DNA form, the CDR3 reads TGTGCCAGCAGTTCCCAAGATCCGGGCATTCAGTACTTC.

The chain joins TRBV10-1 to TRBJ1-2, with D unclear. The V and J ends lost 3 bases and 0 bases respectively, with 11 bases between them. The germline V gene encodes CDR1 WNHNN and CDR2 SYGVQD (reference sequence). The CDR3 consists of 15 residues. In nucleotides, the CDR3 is TGCGCCAGCAGTGATGCCCTACCCCCTAACTATGGCTACACCTTC. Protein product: CASSDALPPNYGYTF.

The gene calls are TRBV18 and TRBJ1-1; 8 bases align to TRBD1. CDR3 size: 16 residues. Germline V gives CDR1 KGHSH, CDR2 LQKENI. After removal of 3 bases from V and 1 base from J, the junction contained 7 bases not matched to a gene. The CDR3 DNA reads TGTGCCAGCTCACCTCGCCGGGACAGGACGAACACTGAAGCTTTCTTT. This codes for CASSPRRDRTNTEAFF.

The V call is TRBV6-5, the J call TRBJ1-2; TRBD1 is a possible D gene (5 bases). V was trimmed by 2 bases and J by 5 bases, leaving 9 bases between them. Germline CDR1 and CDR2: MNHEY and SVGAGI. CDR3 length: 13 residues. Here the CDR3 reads CASSYGGVYGYTF. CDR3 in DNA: TGTGCCAGCAGTTACGGAGGGGTTTATGGCTACACCTTC.

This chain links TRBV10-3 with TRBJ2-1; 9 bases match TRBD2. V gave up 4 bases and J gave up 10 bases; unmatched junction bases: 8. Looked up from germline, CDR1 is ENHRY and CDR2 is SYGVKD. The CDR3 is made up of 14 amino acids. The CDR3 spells CAISAPGLAGEQFF. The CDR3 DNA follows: TGTGCCATCAGTGCCCCGGGACTAGCCGGCGAGCAGTTCTTC.

The CDR3 region is CASSVSATSPKYF. CDR3 in DNA: TGTGCCAGCAGTGTTAGCGCGACTAGCCCGAAGTATTTT. The chain couples TRBV2 to TRBJ2-3, with 7 bases aligning to TRBD2. Germline lookup yields CDR1 SNHLY and CDR2 FYNNEI. There are 13 residues in the CDR3. Losses at the gene ends were 4 bases for V and 13 bases for J; bases not matched to a gene: 11. The variable domain in full, completed from reference TRBV2 and TRBJ2-3, reads EPEVTQTPSHQVTQMGQEVILRCVPISNHLYFYWYRQILGQKVEFLVSFYNNEISEKSEIFDDQFSVERPDGSNFTLKIRSTKLEDSAMYFCASSVSATSPKYFGPGTRLTVL.

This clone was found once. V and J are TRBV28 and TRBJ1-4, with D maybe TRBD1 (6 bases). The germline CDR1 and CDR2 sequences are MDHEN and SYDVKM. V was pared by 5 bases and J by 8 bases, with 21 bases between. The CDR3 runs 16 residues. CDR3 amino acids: CASSPPLGAGDEKLFF. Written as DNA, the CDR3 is TGTGCCAGCAGTCCCCCCCTGGGGGCAGGGGACGAAAAACTGTTTTTT.

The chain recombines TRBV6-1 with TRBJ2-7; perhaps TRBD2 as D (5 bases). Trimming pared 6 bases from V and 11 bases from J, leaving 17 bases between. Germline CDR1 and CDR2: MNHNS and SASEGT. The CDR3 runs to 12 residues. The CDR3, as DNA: TGTGCCAGCAGGAGGGTCCCGAACTACGAGTACTTC. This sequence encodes CASRRVPNYEYF.

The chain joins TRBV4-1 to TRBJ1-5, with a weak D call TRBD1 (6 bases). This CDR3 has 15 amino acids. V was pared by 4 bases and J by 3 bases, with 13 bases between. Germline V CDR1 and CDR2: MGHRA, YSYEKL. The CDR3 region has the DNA TGCGCCAGCAGCCCCAGAGGGGGTCCCAATCAGCCCCAGCATTTT. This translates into CASSPRGGPNQPQHF.

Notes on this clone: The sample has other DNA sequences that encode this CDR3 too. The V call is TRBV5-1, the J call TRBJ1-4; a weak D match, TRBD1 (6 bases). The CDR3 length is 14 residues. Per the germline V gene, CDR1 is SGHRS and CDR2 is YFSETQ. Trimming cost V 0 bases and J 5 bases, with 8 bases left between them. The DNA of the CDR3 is TGCGCCAGCAGCTTGGGGCAGGGGAATGAAAAACTGTTTTTT. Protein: CASSLGQGNEKLFF.

The CDR3 loop reads CASSLATTSGANVLTF. DNA of the CDR3: TGCGCCAGCAGCTTGGCAACTACTTCTGGGGCCAACGTCCTGACTTTC. V is TRBV5-1 and J is TRBJ2-6, with D unresolved. The ends were cut back, 0 bases at V and 1 base at J, with 8 bases in the middle. Per the germline V gene, CDR1 is SGHRS and CDR2 is YFSETQ. The CDR3 is 16 residues long. The full variable domain, rest sourced from reference TRBV5-1 and TRBJ2-6, is KAGVTQTPRYLIKTRGQQVTLSCSPISGHRSVSWYQQTPGQGLQFLFEYFSETQRNKGNFPGRFSGRQFSNSRSEMNVSTLELGDSALYLCASSLATTSGANVLTFGAGSRLTVL.

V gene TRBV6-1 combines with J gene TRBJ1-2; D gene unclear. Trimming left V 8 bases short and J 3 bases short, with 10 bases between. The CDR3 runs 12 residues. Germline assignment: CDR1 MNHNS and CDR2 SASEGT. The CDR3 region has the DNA TGTGCCAGCCGGGAGGGCCACTATGGCTACACCTTC. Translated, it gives CASREGHYGYTF.

The CDR3 spells CAIGAGGWNTEAFF. CDR3 DNA: TGTGCCATCGGAGCAGGGGGCTGGAACACTGAAGCTTTCTTT. The chain carries TRBV10-3 and TRBJ1-1, with 8 bases fitting TRBD1. Germline loops: CDR1 ENHRY, CDR2 SYGVKD. The CDR3 is 14 amino acids. V lost 8 bases, J lost 1 base, and 6 bases stayed unmatched.

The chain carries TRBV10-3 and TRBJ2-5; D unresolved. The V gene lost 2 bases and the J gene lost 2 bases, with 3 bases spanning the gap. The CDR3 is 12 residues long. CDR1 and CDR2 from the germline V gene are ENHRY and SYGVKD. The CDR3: CAISEQQETQYF. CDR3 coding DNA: TGTGCCATCAGTGAGCAGCAAGAGACCCAGTACTTC.

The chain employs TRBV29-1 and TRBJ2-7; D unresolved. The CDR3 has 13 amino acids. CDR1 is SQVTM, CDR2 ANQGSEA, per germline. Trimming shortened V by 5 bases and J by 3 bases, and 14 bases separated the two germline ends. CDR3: CSVRTPLGYEQYF. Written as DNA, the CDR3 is TGCAGCGTTAGGACCCCCCTGGGCTACGAGCAGTACTTC.

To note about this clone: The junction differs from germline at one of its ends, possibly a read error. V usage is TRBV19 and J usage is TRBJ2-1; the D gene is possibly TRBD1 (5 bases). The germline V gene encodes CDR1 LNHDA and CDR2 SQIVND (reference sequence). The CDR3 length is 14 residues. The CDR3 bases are TGTGCCAGGTCCGGCCAGGGCATAAGGAATGGGCAGTTCTTC. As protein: CARSGQGIRNGQFF. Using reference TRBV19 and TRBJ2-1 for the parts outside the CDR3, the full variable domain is DGGITQSPKYLFRKEGQNVTLSCEQNLNHDAMYWYRQDPGQGLRLIYYSQIVNDFQKGDIAEGYSVSREKKESFPLTVTSAQKNPTAFYLCARSGQGIRNGQFFGPGTRLTVL.

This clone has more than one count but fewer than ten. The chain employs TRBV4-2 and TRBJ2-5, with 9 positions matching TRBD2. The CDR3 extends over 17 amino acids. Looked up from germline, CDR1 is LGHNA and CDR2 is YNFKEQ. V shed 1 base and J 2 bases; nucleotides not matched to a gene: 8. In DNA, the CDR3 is TGTGCCAGCAGCCAAGTCGGGCGGGGGGGTACTCAAGAGACCCAGTACTTC. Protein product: CASSQVGRGGTQETQYF.

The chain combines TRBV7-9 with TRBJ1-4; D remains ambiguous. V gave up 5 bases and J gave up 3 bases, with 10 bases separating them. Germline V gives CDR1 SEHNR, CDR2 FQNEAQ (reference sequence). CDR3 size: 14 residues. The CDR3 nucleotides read TGTGCCAGCAGCGAGGGAAGATCTAATGAAAAACTGTTTTTT. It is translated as CASSEGRSNEKLFF.

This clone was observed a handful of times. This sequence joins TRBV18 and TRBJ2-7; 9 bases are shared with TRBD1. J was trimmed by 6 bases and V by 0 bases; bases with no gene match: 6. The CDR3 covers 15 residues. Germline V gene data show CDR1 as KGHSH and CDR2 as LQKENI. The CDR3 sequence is CASSPPTGGVGEQYF. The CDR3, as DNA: TGTGCCAGCTCACCACCGACAGGGGGTGTCGGCGAGCAGTACTTC.

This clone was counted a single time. DNA of the CDR3: TGTGCCAGCAGCTTAGTTTTGGGTGCCGGGGAGCTGTTTTTT. This gives the protein CASSLVLGAGELFF. This sequence joins TRBV11-2 and TRBJ2-2; unclear D gene. The CDR3 is 14 amino acids. V dropped 1 base and J dropped 6 bases, with 9 bases sitting between them. Germline V gives CDR1 SGHAT, CDR2 FQNNGV.

This CDR3 is CSVVGAGGNYGYTF. The DNA of the CDR3 is TGCAGCGTTGTGGGGGCAGGGGGTAACTATGGCTACACCTTC. The chain employs TRBV29-1 and TRBJ1-2; 7 bases fit TRBD1. V shed 4 bases and J 1 base; nucleotides not matched to a gene: 6. Per the germline V gene, CDR1 is SQVTM and CDR2 is ANQGSEA. The CDR3 spans 14 residues. Combining the CDR3 with reference TRBV29-1 and TRBJ1-2 gives the whole variable domain SAVISQKPSRDICQRGTSLTIQCQVDSQVTMMFWYRQQPGQSLTLIATANQGSEATYESGFVIDKFPISRPNLTFSTLTVSNMSPEDSSIYLCSVVGAGGNYGYTFGSGTRLTVV.

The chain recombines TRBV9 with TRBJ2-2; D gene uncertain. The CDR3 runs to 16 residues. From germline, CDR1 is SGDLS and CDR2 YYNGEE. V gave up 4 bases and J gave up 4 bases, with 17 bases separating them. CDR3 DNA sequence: TGTGCCAGCAGCCCTCGTTCCGGGTTATTCACCGGGGAGCTGTTTTTT. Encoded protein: CASSPRSGLFTGELFF.

In DNA form, the CDR3 reads TGTGCCAGCAGTAGGGAAAAGCGCTCCTACAATGAGCAGTTCTTC. This gives the protein CASSREKRSYNEQFF. The chain recombines TRBV6-5 with TRBJ2-1; D not resolved. Germline CDR1 and CDR2: MNHEY and SVGAGI. The CDR3 spans 15 residues. Trimming took off 5 bases at V and 0 bases at J, with 11 bases between the two ends.

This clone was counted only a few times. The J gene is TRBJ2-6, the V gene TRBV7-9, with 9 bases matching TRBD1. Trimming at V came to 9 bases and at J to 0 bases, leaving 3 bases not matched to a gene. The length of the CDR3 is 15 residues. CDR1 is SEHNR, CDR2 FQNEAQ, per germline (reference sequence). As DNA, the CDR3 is TGTGCCAGTAGACAGGGGGTCTCTGGGGCCAACGTCCTGACTTTC. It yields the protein CASRQGVSGANVLTF.